A selection of T cell receptor beta chains follows, all from one sample in a study of blood T cell repertoires in COVID-19. Method: immunoSEQ multiplex PCR; TCRdb's copy keeps in-frame clones and lacks some. The sample holds 120,000 or so clones, approximately 90% seen once. Specimen: peripheral blood. All receptors come from a man aged 40-55 years with acute or convalescent COVID-19. CDR3s include the opening cysteine and the closing phenylalanine or tryptophan. Fields, in order: V gene, D gene, clone size, J gene, CDR3 protein, CDR3 DNA. The D gene is left open where the match is weak. Rows may omit the clone size; those that give it use once, few, many or a size class.

TRBV30	-	-	TRBJ2-5	CAWSVLLPHESSSNQETQYF	TGTGCCTGGAGTGTACTTTTGCCCCATGAGTCTTCATCCAACCAAGAGACCCAGTACTTC
TRBV18	TRBD1	-	TRBJ1-1	CASSPQGQVNTEAFF	TGTGCCAGCTCACCGCAGGGACAGGTGAACACTGAAGCTTTCTTT
TRBV7-9	-	-	TRBJ1-5	CASSLEGWLAPQHF	TGTGCCAGCAGCTTAGAGGGGTGGTTGGCGCCCCAGCATTTT
TRBV6-5	TRBD1	-	TRBJ1-2	CASSYSNRGKGYTF	TGTGCCAGCAGTTACTCTAACAGGGGTAAAGGCTACACCTTC
TRBV5-1	TRBD1	-	TRBJ2-7	CASSLAVGQGYEQYF	TGCGCCAGTAGCTTGGCCGTCGGACAGGGATACGAGCAGTACTTC
TRBV7-9	-	-	TRBJ2-1	CASSLGQGGHYNEQFF	TGTGCCAGCAGCTTAGGGCAGGGGGGCCACTACAATGAGCAGTTCTTC
TRBV3-1/TRBV3-2	-	few	TRBJ1-5	CASSQEYRGGGQPQHF	TGTGCCAGCAGCCAAGAATATCGGGGTGGTGGGCAGCCCCAGCATTTT
TRBV29-1	TRBD1	few	TRBJ1-6	CSVKDRAQSPLHF	TGCAGCGTTAAGGACAGGGCTCAATCACCCCTCCACTTT
TRBV30	TRBD2	-	TRBJ2-7	CAWSRAGGNSYEQYF	TGTGCCTGGAGTCGTGCGGGAGGGAATTCCTACGAGCAGTACTTC
TRBV7-2	TRBD1	-	TRBJ2-2	CASSPSRGYTGELFF	TGTGCCAGCAGCCCCAGCAGGGGGTACACCGGGGAGCTGTTTTTT
TRBV5-1	TRBD1	many	TRBJ1-6	CASSYANRGSSYNSPLHF	TGCGCCAGCAGCTACGCTAACAGGGGGAGCTCCTATAATTCACCCCTCCACTTT
TRBV5-1	-	-	TRBJ2-1	CASSRDTKPFF	TGCGCCAGCAGCCGGGACACTAAGCCGTTCTTC
TRBV3-1/TRBV3-2	-	-	TRBJ1-5	CASSQDFNRNQPQHF	TGTGCCAGCAGCCAAGATTTTAACAGAAATCAGCCCCAGCATTTT
TRBV6-2/TRBV6-3	-	-	TRBJ2-4	CASSRSSGNIQYF	TGTGCCAGCAGTCGAAGTTCAGGAAACATTCAGTACTTC
TRBV7-9	-	-	TRBJ2-3	CASSLANTDTQYF	TGTGCCAGCAGCTTAGCTAACACAGATACGCAGTATTTT
TRBV6-2/TRBV6-3	-	-	TRBJ2-7	CASSSGYYEQYF	TGTGCCAGCAGTTCGGGGTATTACGAGCAGTACTTC
TRBV6-5	TRBD2	-	TRBJ2-4	CASSSGTSSAKNIQYF	TGTGCCAGCAGTTCGGGGACTAGCTCCGCCAAAAACATTCAGTACTTC
TRBV30	-	-	TRBJ1-2	CAWSALGQGGYGYTF	TGTGCCTGGAGTGCCCTGGGGCAGGGAGGCTATGGCTACACCTTC
TRBV5-1	TRBD1	-	TRBJ2-2	CASSSGQGPGELFF	TGCGCCAGCAGCTCGGGACAGGGGCCCGGGGAGCTGTTTTTT
TRBV7-8	-	-	TRBJ2-5	CASSLFIQETQYF	TGTGCCAGCAGCTTATTCATCCAAGAGACCCAGTACTTC
TRBV6-5	-	-	TRBJ1-5	CASRGHMDNQPQHF	TGTGCCAGCAGGGGACATATGGACAATCAGCCCCAGCATTTT
TRBV6-5	TRBD1	-	TRBJ1-5	CASSRQGANQPQHF	TGTGCCAGCAGCAGACAGGGGGCCAATCAGCCCCAGCATTTT
TRBV6-1	TRBD1	-	TRBJ1-2	CASSEGQGAMYGYTF	TGTGCCAGCAGTGAAGGACAGGGGGCTATGTATGGCTACACCTTC